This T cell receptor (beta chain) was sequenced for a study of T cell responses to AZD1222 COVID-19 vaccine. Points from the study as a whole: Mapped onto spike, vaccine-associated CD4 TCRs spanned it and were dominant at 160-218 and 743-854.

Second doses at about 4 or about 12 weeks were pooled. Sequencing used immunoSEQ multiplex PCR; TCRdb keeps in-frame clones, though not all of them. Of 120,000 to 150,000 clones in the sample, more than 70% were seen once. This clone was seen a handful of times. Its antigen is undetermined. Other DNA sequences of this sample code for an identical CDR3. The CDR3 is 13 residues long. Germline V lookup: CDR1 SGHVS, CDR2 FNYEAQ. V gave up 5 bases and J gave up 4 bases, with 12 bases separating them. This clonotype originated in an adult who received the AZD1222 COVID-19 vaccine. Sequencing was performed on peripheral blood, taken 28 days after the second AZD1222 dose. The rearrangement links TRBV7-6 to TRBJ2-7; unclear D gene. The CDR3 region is CASSSGPNYEQYF. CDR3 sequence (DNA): TGTGCCAGCAGCAGTGGGCCGAATTACGAGCAGTACTTC.